One and the same sample provided the 26 T cell receptor beta chains below, sequenced in a study of molecular identifiers for immune sequencing clone quantification. TCRdb re-derived calls from the PCR reads in MiXCR, one entry per CDR3 protein. The data show 460,000 or so distinct CDR3 sequences, about 22% seen once. The specimen sequenced was naive CD8+ T cells from blood, with Jurkat cell RNA spiked in. Subset defined: FACS-sorted CD8+CD4-CCR7+CD45RA+ naive T cells. These TCRs come from a human donor in good health. Some libraries in this study had Jurkat cell RNA spiked in.

The V call is TRBV6-2 or TRBV6-3, the J call TRBJ1-5; possibly TRBD1 for D (5 bases). Germline assignment: CDR1 MNHEY and CDR2 SVGEGT. This CDR3 has 15 amino acids. The V end lost 7 bases, the J end lost 5 bases, and 18 bases lay between the germline ends. In DNA form, the CDR3 reads TGTGCCAGCACCTCCAGGGAGAGTCTTCATCAGCCCCAGCATTTT. Residues: CASTSRESLHQPQHF.

A word on this clonotype: A much larger clone sits a single nucleotide away, making a read error possible. The chain recombines TRBV25-1 with TRBJ2-5, with no clear D. The CDR3 is 13 residues long. Trimming took 2 bases from V and 7 from J, leaving 11 bases between them. Germline CDR1 is MGHDK and CDR2 is SYGVNS. CDR3 sequence reads: CASSEPNEGTQYF. The CDR3 DNA is TGTGCCAGCAGTGAACCCAACGAAGGGACCCAGTACTTC.

This chain links TRBV3-1 with TRBJ2-2, with D perhaps being TRBD1 or TRBD2 (5 bases each). Germline assignment: CDR1 LGHDT and CDR2 YNNKEL (reference sequence). CDR3 size: 17 residues. Deletions cut 0 bases from V and 3 bases from J, with 14 bases between. In DNA form, the CDR3 reads TGTGCCAGCAGCCAAGACCTTAGAGGGGACCACACCGGGGAGCTGTTTTTT. This codes for CASSQDLRGDHTGELFF.

To note about this clonotype: One end of the junction does not line up with germline, which may come from a read error. V is TRBV19 and J is TRBJ2-3; 7 bases map to TRBD1. CDR3 size: 14 residues. In germline, CDR1 is LNHDA, CDR2 SQIVND (reference sequence). The CDR3 region has the DNA TGTGCCTGTAGTATCGGGCAGGGGGTAGGTACGCAGTATTTT. It is translated as CACSIGQGVGTQYF.

This clonotype was detected ten times or more. The rearrangement joins TRBV28 to TRBJ2-3; TRBD2 agrees at 7 bases. V lost 2 bases and J lost 0; bases outside the gene matches: 5. In germline, CDR1 is MDHEN, CDR2 SYDVKM. The CDR3 is 16 amino acids. The CDR3 here is CASSLGLAESTDTQYF. The CDR3 DNA sequence: TGTGCCAGCAGTTTAGGTCTAGCGGAGAGCACAGATACGCAGTATTTT. The full variable domain, completed using reference TRBV28 and TRBJ2-3, is DVKVTQSSRYLVKRTGEKVFLECVQDMDHENMFWYRQDPGLGLRLIYFSYDVKMKEKGDIPEGYSVSREKKERFSLILESASTNQTSMYLCASSLGLAESTDTQYFGPGTRLTVL.

This chain links TRBV7-9 with TRBJ2-3; maybe TRBD2 (6 bases). The CDR3 is 17 amino acids. From germline, CDR1 is SEHNR and CDR2 FQNEAQ (reference sequence). The V end lost 5 bases, the J end lost 0 bases, and 18 bases lay between the germline ends. This CDR3 reads CASSHLEGPISTDTQYF. CDR3 nucleotides: TGTGCCAGCAGCCACCTGGAGGGACCCATTAGCACAGATACGCAGTATTTT.

This clonotype was recorded many times. The V and J genes are TRBV7-2 and TRBJ1-1; D possibly corresponds to TRBD1 (5 bases). The CDR3 spans 16 residues. Germline V lookup: CDR1 SGHTA, CDR2 FQGNSA. Between the trimmed V and J ends, which lost 1 base and 0 bases, there was a span of 12 bases. CDR3 in DNA: TGTGCCAGCAGCTTAGGCGCAGGGTACATGAACACTGAAGCTTTCTTT. This gives the protein CASSLGAGYMNTEAFF.

On this clonotype itself: A much bigger clone sits one base away, suggesting this may be a read error. This sequence joins TRBV5-4 and TRBJ2-6; 9 bases map to TRBD1. Germline V gives CDR1 SGHNT, CDR2 YYREEE (reference sequence). This CDR3 is built from 18 residues. Written as DNA, the CDR3 is TGTGCCAGCAGCTTGGGGGGGACAGGGTCCACCCGGGCCAACGTCCCGACTTTC. It codes for CASSLGGTGSTRANVPTF.

This clonotype was recorded a few times. V is TRBV20-1 and J is TRBJ1-2, with TRBD1 matching over 7 bases. The CDR3 is made up of 13 amino acids. Trimming removed 0 bases from V and 8 bases from J; junction bases left unmatched: 6. From germline, CDR1 is DFQATT and CDR2 SNEGSKA (reference sequence). CDR3 region: CSARDKGGVGYTF. The CDR3 DNA follows: TGCAGTGCTAGAGATAAAGGGGGCGTAGGCTACACCTTC.

V usage is TRBV19 and J usage is TRBJ2-5; D is perhaps TRBD2 (6 bases). Trimming removed 3 bases at V and 5 bases at J, with 16 bases between. This CDR3 region has 15 residues. Germline V gene data show CDR1 as LNHDA and CDR2 as SQIVND (reference sequence). CDR3 region: CASSIRDGGAETQYF. As DNA, the CDR3 is TGTGCCAGTAGTATCCGGGACGGGGGTGCGGAGACCCAGTACTTC.

There are many counts of this clonotype. V usage is TRBV5-4 and J usage is TRBJ1-2; perhaps TRBD1 as D (5 bases). CDR1 is SGHNT, CDR2 YYREEE, per germline (reference sequence). This CDR3 is built from 16 residues. Trimming took off 4 bases at V and 4 bases at J, with 20 bases between the two ends. CDR3 sequence (DNA): TGTGCCAGCAGCCGGATGGACATTCCACTCTCCTATGGCTACACCTTC. As protein: CASSRMDIPLSYGYTF.

This clonotype showed up just a few times. The chain employs TRBV12-3 or TRBV12-4 and TRBJ1-4, with a possible D match to TRBD1 (6 bases). This CDR3 has 14 residues. V dropped 3 bases and J dropped 7 bases, with 12 bases sitting between them. This chain's CDR3 is CASSFGQGSEKLFF. The DNA of the CDR3 is TGTGCCAGCAGTTTTGGGCAGGGGAGTGAAAAACTGTTTTTT.

This clonotype was seen a few times. The chain has TRBV5-1 and TRBJ2-6, with a possible D match to TRBD2 (5 bases). Germline V gene lookup returns CDR1 SGHRS and CDR2 YFSETQ. The CDR3 has 16 residues. V lost 1 base, J lost 0 bases, and 8 bases lay in between. CDR3 bases: TGCGCCAGCAGCTTGAACGGAGGCTCTGGGGCCAACGTCCTGACTTTC. Protein: CASSLNGGSGANVLTF. The full variable domain, with the rest looked up from reference TRBV5-1 and TRBJ2-6, is KAGVTQTPRYLIKTRGQQVTLSCSPISGHRSVSWYQQTPGQGLQFLFEYFSETQRNKGNFPGRFSGRQFSNSRSEMNVSTLELGDSALYLCASSLNGGSGANVLTFGAGSRLTVL.

For this clonotype: No conserved phenylalanine or tryptophan ends this CDR3, so it is likely a read error. The chain couples TRBV5-5 to TRBJ1-5; TRBD1 might be the D (5 bases). The germline V gene has CDR1 SGHKS and CDR2 YYEKEE (reference sequence). Trimming shortened V by 2 bases and J by 4 bases, and 13 bases separated the two germline ends. The length of the CDR3 is 15 residues. The CDR3 DNA is TGTGCCAGCAGCTTCTCGGGACTCCCGAATCAGCCCCAGCATTCT. Protein product: CASSFSGLPNQPQHS.

In its sample, this clonotype was seen many times. The CDR3 reads CASSLAWQANTDTQYF. The DNA of the CDR3 is TGTGCCAGCAGCTTAGCGTGGCAGGCAAACACAGATACGCAGTATTTT. The V gene is TRBV7-9, the J gene TRBJ2-3; D not certain. Germline CDR1 reads SEHNR; CDR2 reads FQNEAQ (reference sequence). This CDR3 comprises 16 residues. Deletions cut 0 bases from V and 2 bases from J, with 12 bases between.

A few counts support this clonotype. The genes are TRBV3-1 and TRBJ1-1; D not resolved. CDR3 size: 14 residues. Germline CDR1 reads LGHDT; CDR2 reads YNNKEL (reference sequence). The ends were cut back, 4 bases at V and 3 bases at J, with 12 bases in the middle. The CDR3 coding sequence is TGTGCCAGCAGCCGAGCCAGCAGAGACACTGAAGCTTTCTTT. It encodes CASSRASRDTEAFF.

V and J are TRBV7-6 and TRBJ2-1; D tentatively fits TRBD1 or TRBD2 (5 bases each). Trimming took off 5 bases at V and 0 bases at J, with 17 bases between the two ends. The V gene's germline CDR1 is SGHVS and CDR2 FNYEAQ. This CDR3 has 17 residues. The CDR3 bases are TGTGCCAGCAGCACAGATGGGGGACCCCTCTCCTACAATGAGCAGTTCTTC. Protein product: CASSTDGGPLSYNEQFF.

The chain couples TRBV27 to TRBJ2-5; 7 bases agree with TRBD1. V shed 4 bases, J shed 4 bases, and the junction held 9 bases outside the gene matches. The CDR3 length is 15 residues. In germline, CDR1 is MNHEY, CDR2 SMNVEV (reference sequence). The DNA of the CDR3 is TGTGCCAGCAGTTCACGTACGACAGGGTCAGAGACCCAGTACTTC. Encoded protein: CASSSRTTGSETQYF.

Points on this clonotype: One base away lies a much larger clone, so this may be a sequencing read error. The J gene is TRBJ2-7, the V gene TRBV5-6; possibly TRBD2 for D (6 bases). The CDR3 has 15 amino acids. Germline assignment: CDR1 SGHDT and CDR2 YYEEEE. With 0 bases removed from V and 6 bases from J, the gap between germline ends came to 16 bases. Here the CDR3 DNA reads TGTGCCAGCAGCTTGGACCCGGGGGTTCCGTGCGAGCAGTACTTC. Protein sequence: CASSLDPGVPCEQYF.

This clonotype was picked up a small number of times. The chain is built from TRBV24-1 and TRBJ2-5; maybe TRBD2 (5 bases). The germline V gene has CDR1 KGHDR and CDR2 SFDVKD. Trimming took 7 bases from V and 9 from J, leaving 8 bases between them. CDR3 size: 10 residues. CDR3 in amino acids: CATRAAPQYF. CDR3 sequence (DNA): TGTGCCACCAGAGCGGCCCCCCAGTACTTC.

Comment on this clonotype: The likely explanation is a read error, given a far larger clone one base away. The rearrangement joins TRBV4-3 to TRBJ1-1; D ambiguous. CDR1 and CDR2 from the germline V gene are LGHNA and YSLEER. There are 13 residues in the CDR3. CDR3 sequence reads: CASRQDRGTEAFF. Written as DNA, the CDR3 is TGCGCCAGCAGGCAAGACCGGGGCACTGAAGCTTTCTTT.

This chain joins TRBV19 and TRBJ1-1; TRBD1 might be the D (5 bases). V lost 3 bases and J 4 bases, leaving 12 bases between the germline ends. The CDR3 extends over 14 amino acids. Germline CDR1 and CDR2: LNHDA and SQIVND (reference sequence). DNA of the CDR3: TGTGCCAGTAGTATTGGGGGAAGTTTCACTGAAGCTTTCTTT. As protein: CASSIGGSFTEAFF.

The V call is TRBV4-1, the J call TRBJ1-1, with D possibly TRBD1 on 6 matching bases. With 1 base removed from V and 5 bases from J, the gap between germline ends came to 8 bases. Germline V gene lookup returns CDR1 MGHRA and CDR2 YSYEKL. The CDR3 spans 13 residues. The CDR3 is CASSQAGETEAFF. The CDR3 nucleotides read TGCGCCAGCAGCCAAGCAGGGGAGACTGAAGCTTTCTTT.

The rearrangement links TRBV7-9 to TRBJ1-1; unclear D gene. The CDR3 length is 16 residues. V lost 5 bases, J lost 0 bases, and 16 bases lay in between. Per germline, CDR1 SEHNR and CDR2 FQNEAQ (reference sequence). The CDR3: CASSTRQDLMNTEAFF. Written as DNA, the CDR3 is TGTGCCAGCAGCACTCGACAAGACCTTATGAACACTGAAGCTTTCTTT.

There are many counts of this clonotype. This CDR3 is CASSLGGRGEQYF. CDR3 DNA sequence: TGTGCCAGCAGCTTAGGGGGCAGGGGAGAGCAGTACTTC. The rearrangement links TRBV7-2 to TRBJ2-7; D perhaps matches TRBD1 (6 bases). CDR3 length: 13 amino acids. The V and J ends lost 1 base and 7 bases respectively, with 11 bases between them. CDR1 and CDR2 from the germline V gene are SGHTA and FQGNSA.

The chain combines TRBV9 with TRBJ2-1; D possibly corresponds to TRBD1 (6 bases). V gave up 0 bases and J gave up 4 bases, with 11 bases separating them. The CDR3 totals 15 residues. Germline V gene sequence: CDR1 SGDLS, CDR2 YYNGEE. CDR3 loop: CASSVEGVGYNEQFF. In nucleotides, the CDR3 is TGTGCCAGCAGCGTAGAGGGGGTTGGGTACAATGAGCAGTTCTTC.